These 8 T cell receptor beta chains originate from one sample sequenced in a study of radiation and T cells in renal cell carcinoma. Profiling relied on immunoSEQ multiplex PCR, and the TCRdb table lists in-frame clones only, not all of them. The table has 140,000 to 150,000 clones, 88% seen once. The sample's time point: baseline pretreatment blood. The treatment was: 15 Gy SBRT to primary tumor, nephrectomy 4 weeks later. Sequenced here: blood, sampled from a patient whose treatment included radiotherapy and nephrectomy. These receptors were taken from a woman aged 70-85 years with renal cell carcinoma.

V usage is TRBV20-1 and J usage is TRBJ2-7; no definite D call. The CDR3 is 11 amino acids. V gave up 2 bases and J gave up 3 bases, with 5 bases separating them. Germline values: CDR1 DFQATT, CDR2 SNEGSKA (reference sequence). CDR3 residues: CSARINYEQYF. In nucleotides, the CDR3 is TGCAGTGCTAGAATTAACTACGAGCAGTACTTC.

The DNA for the CDR3 is TGTGCCTGGAGTCCCTGGACAGGGCGAAATTCACCCCTCCACTTT. It is translated as CAWSPWTGRNSPLHF. This rearrangement joins TRBV30 to TRBJ1-6; 8 bases are shared with TRBD1. Germline loops: CDR1 GTSNPN, CDR2 SVGIG (reference sequence). Trimming took 2 bases from V and 7 from J; bases not matched to a gene: 7. CDR3 length: 15 amino acids.

The J gene is TRBJ2-1, the V gene TRBV7-2; D may correspond to TRBD1 or TRBD2 (5 bases each). Germline assignment: CDR1 SGHTA and CDR2 FQGNSA. V lost 4 bases, J lost 1 base, and 14 bases lay in between. The CDR3 is 16 residues long. The CDR3 DNA reads as TGTGCCAGCAGCTCCCAGGGAGTAGGATCCTACAATGAGCAGTTCTTC. Translating gives CASSSQGVGSYNEQFF. The entire variable domain, with the rest obtained from reference TRBV7-2 and TRBJ2-1, is as follows: GAGVSQSPSNKVTEKGKDVELRCDPISGHTALYWYRQSLGQGLEFLIYFQGNSAPDKSGLPSDRFSAERTGGSVSTLTIQRTQQEDSAVYLCASSSQGVGSYNEQFFGPGTRLTVL.

This clone was counted a single time. DNA for the CDR3: TGTGCCATCAGTGAGCCGGACTGGGGGGCCGGTGATACGCAGTATTTT. This gives the protein CAISEPDWGAGDTQYF. This chain uses TRBV10-3 with TRBJ2-3, with D perhaps given as TRBD1 or TRBD2 (6 bases each). The CDR3 runs to 16 residues. Germline lookup yields CDR1 ENHRY and CDR2 SYGVKD. The ends were cut back, 2 bases at V and 6 bases at J, with 18 bases in the middle.

Points on this clone: Distinct nucleotide sequences in the sample also encode this CDR3. This chain joins TRBV9 and TRBJ1-2; possible D gene TRBD1, 5 bases. V was cut by 4 bases and J by 4 bases, with 8 bases left in between. Germline CDR1 SGDLS, CDR2 YYNGEE. This CDR3 has 12 amino acids. For the CDR3, the DNA is TGTGCCAGCAGCCCGGGACCCTATGGCTACACCTTC. It is translated as CASSPGPYGYTF.

This chain joins TRBV7-2 and TRBJ2-2, with 10 positions matching TRBD2. V shed 4 bases and J 7 bases; nucleotides not matched to a gene: 9. Germline V gene data show CDR1 as SGHTA and CDR2 as FQGNSA. The CDR3 is 16 residues long. CDR3 amino acids: CASSSRPSGGVGELFF. The CDR3 bases are TGTGCCAGCAGCTCCCGACCCAGCGGGGGGGTCGGGGAGCTGTTTTTT.

CDR3 DNA sequence: TGTGCCAGCAGTTACTCAGGGGGCCCCAAAAACATTCAGTACTTC. Translating it yields CASSYSGGPKNIQYF. This sequence joins TRBV6-5 and TRBJ2-4; 7 nucleotides line up with TRBD1. The CDR3 loop spans 15 amino acids. Germline CDR1 is MNHEY and CDR2 is SVGAGI. V was clipped by 0 bases and J by 2 bases; unmatched bases: 1.

The chain recombines TRBV27 with TRBJ2-5, with 9 bases that match TRBD1. Unmatched junction bases numbered 8, after V lost 5 bases and J lost 4 bases. This CDR3 spans 15 amino acids. Germline-derived CDR1 and CDR2 are MNHEY and SMNVEV (reference sequence). In DNA form, the CDR3 reads TGTGCCAGCAGTCACGGACAGGGGAAAGGAGAGACCCAGTACTTC. Translated, it gives CASSHGQGKGETQYF.